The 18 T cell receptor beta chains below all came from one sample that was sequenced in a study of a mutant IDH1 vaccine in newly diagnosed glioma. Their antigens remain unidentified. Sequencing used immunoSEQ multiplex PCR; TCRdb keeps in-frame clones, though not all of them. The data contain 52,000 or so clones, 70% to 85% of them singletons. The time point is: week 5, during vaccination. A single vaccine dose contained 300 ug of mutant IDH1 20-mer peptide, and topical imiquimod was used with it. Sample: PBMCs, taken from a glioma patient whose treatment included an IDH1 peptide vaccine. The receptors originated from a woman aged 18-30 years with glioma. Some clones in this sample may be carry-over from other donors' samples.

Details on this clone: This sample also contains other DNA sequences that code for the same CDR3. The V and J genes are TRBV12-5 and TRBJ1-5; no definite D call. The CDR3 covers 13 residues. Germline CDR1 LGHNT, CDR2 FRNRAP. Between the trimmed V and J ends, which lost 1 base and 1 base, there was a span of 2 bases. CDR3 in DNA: TGTGCTAGTGGTTTGGGGAGCAATCAGCCCCAGCATTTT. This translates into CASGLGSNQPQHF.

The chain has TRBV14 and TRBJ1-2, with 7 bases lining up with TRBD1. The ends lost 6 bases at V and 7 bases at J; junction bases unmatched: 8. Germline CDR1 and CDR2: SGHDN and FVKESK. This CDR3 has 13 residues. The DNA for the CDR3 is TGTGCCAGCAGGTCCGGACAGGCGGTTGGCTACACCTTC. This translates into CASRSGQAVGYTF.

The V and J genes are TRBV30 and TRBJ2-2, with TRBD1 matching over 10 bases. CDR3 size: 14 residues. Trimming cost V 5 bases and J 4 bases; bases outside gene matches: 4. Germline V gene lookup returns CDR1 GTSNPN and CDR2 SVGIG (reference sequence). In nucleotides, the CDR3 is TGTGCCTGGCACGGGACAGGGGTCACCGGGGAGCTGTTTTTT. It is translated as CAWHGTGVTGELFF.

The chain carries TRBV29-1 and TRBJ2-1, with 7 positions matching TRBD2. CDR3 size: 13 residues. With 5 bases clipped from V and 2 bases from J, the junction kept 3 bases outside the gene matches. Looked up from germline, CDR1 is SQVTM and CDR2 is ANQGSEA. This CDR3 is CSVRSGAYNEQFF. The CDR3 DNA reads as TGCAGCGTTCGGAGCGGGGCCTACAATGAGCAGTTCTTC.

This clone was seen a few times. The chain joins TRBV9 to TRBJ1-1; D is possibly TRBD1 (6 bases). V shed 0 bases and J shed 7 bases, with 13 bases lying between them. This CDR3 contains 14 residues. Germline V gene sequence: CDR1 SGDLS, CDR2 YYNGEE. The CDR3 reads CASSVEQGGGEAFF. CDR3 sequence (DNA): TGTGCCAGCAGCGTAGAACAGGGTGGTGGTGAAGCTTTCTTT.

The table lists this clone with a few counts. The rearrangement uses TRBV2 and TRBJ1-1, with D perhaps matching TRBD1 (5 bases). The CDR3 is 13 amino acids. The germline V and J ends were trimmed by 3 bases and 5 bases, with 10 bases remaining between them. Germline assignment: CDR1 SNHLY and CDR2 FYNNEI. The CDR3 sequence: CASSDEGETEAFF. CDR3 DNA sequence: TGTGCCAGCAGTGACGAAGGGGAAACTGAAGCTTTCTTT.

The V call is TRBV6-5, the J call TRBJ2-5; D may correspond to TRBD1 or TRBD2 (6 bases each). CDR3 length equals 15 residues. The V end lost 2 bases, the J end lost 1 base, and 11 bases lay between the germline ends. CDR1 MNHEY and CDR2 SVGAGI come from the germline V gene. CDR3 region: CASSYGGLIQETQYF. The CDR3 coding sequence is TGTGCCAGCAGTTACGGGGGGCTAATCCAAGAGACCCAGTACTTC.

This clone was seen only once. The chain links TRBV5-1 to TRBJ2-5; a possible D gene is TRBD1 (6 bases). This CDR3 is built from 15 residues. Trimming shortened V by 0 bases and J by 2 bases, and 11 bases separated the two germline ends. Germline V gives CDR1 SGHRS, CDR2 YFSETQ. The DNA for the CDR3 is TGCGCCAGCAGCTTGGGACAGGCACAACAAGAGACCCAGTACTTC. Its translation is CASSLGQAQQETQYF.

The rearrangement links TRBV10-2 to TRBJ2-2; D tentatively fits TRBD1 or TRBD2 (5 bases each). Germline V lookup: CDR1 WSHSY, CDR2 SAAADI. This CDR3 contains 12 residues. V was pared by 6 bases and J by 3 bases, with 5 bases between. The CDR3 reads CASRGDTGELFF. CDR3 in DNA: TGCGCCAGCAGGGGGGACACCGGGGAGCTGTTTTTT.

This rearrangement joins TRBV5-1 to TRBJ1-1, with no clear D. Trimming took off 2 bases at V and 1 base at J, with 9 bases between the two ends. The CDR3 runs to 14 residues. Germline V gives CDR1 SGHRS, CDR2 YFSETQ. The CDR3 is CASSFGDPNTEAFF. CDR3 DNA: TGCGCCAGCAGCTTCGGCGATCCGAACACTGAAGCTTTCTTT.

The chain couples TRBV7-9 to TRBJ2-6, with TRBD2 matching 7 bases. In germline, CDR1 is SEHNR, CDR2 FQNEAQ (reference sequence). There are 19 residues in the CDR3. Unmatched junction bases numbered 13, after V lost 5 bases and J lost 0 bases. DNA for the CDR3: TGTGCCAGCAGCCACCCCCTGAGGGAGGGAGTCTCTGGGGCCAACGTCCTGACTTTC. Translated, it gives CASSHPLREGVSGANVLTF.

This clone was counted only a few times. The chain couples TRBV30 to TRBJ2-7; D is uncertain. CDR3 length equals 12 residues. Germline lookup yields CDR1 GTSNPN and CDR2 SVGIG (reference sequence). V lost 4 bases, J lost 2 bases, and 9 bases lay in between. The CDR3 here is CAWIQNPYEQYF. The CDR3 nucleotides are TGTGCCTGGATACAGAATCCCTACGAGCAGTACTTC.

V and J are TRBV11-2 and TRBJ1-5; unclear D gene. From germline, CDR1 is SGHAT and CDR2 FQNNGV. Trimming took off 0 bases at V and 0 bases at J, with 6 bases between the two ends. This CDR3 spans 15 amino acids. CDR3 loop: CASSLEGNSNQPQHF. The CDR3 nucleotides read TGTGCCAGCAGCTTAGAAGGGAATAGCAATCAGCCCCAGCATTTT.

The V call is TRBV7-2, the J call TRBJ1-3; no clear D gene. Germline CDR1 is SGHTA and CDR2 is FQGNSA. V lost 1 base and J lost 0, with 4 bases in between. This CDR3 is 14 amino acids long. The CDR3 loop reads CASSLVRSGNTIYF. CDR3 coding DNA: TGTGCCAGCAGCTTAGTGCGCTCTGGAAACACCATATATTTT.

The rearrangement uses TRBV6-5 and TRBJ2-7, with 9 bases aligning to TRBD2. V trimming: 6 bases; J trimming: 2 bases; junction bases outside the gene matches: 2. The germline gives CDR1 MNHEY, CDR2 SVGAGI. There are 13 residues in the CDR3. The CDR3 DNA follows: TGTGCCAGCAGGCTAGCGGGGACCTACGAGCAGTACTTC. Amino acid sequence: CASRLAGTYEQYF.

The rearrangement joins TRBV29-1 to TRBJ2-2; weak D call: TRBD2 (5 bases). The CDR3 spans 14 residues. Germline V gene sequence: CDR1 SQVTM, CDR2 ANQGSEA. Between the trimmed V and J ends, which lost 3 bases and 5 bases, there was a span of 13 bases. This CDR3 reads CSVEVGVGTGELFF. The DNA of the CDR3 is TGCAGCGTTGAGGTCGGGGTGGGTACCGGGGAGCTGTTTTTT.

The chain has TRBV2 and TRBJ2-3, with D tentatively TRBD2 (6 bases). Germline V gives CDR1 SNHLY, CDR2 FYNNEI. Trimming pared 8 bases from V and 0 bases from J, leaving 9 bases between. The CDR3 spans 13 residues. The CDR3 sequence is CASGGLSTDTQYF. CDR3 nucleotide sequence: TGTGCCAGCGGGGGACTTAGCACAGATACGCAGTATTTT. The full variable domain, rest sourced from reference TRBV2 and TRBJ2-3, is EPEVTQTPSHQVTQMGQEVILRCVPISNHLYFYWYRQILGQKVEFLVSFYNNEISEKSEIFDDQFSVERPDGSNFTLKIRSTKLEDSAMYFCASGGLSTDTQYFGPGTRLTVL.

The CDR3 loop is CASSECENTEAFF. CDR3 coding DNA: TGTGCCAGCAGTGAATGTGAGAACACTGAAGCTTTCTTT. The chain uses TRBV2 and TRBJ1-1; D is undetermined. Trimming took 2 bases from V and 1 from J, leaving 5 bases between them. The germline V gene has CDR1 SNHLY and CDR2 FYNNEI. The CDR3 is made up of 13 amino acids. Drawing the rest from reference TRBV2 and TRBJ1-1, the complete variable domain is EPEVTQTPSHQVTQMGQEVILRCVPISNHLYFYWYRQILGQKVEFLVSFYNNEISEKSEIFDDQFSVERPDGSNFTLKIRSTKLEDSAMYFCASSECENTEAFFGQGTRLTVV.